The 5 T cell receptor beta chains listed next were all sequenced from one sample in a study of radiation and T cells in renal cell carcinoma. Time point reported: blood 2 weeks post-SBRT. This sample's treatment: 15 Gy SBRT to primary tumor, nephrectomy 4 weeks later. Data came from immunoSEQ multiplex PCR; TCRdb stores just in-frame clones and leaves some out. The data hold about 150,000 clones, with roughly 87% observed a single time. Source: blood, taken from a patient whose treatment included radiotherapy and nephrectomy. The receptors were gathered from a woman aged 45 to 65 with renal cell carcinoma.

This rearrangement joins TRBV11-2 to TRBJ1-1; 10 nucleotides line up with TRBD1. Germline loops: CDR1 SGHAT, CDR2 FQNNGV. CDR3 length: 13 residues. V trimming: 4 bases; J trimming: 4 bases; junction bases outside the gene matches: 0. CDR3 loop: CASSWTGGTEAFF. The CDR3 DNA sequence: TGTGCCAGCAGCTGGACAGGGGGCACTGAAGCTTTCTTT.

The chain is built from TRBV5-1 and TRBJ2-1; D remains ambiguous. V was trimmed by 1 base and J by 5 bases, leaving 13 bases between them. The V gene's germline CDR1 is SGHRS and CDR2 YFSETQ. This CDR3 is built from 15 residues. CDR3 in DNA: TGCGCCAGCAGCTTGAGCACATTGGGGAACAATGAGCAGTTCTTC. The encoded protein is CASSLSTLGNNEQFF.

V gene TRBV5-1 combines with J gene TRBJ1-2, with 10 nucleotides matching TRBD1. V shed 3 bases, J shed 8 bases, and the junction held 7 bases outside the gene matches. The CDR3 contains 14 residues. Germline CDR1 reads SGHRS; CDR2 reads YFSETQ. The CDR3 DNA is TGCGCCAGCAGCTCCGGGACAGGGGAACGGGGCTACACCTTC. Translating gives CASSSGTGERGYTF.

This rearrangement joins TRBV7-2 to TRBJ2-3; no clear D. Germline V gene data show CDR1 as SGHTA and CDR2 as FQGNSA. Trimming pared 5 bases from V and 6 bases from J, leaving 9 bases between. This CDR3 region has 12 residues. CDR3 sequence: CASSMGRDTQYF. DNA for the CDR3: TGTGCCAGCAGCATGGGTCGCGATACGCAGTATTTT.

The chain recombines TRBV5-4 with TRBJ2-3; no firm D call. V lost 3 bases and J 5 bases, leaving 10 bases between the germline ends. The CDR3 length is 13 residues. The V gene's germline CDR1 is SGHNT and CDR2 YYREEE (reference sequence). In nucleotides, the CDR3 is TGTGCCAGCAGCTCCGTAGGTGTAGATACGCAGTATTTT. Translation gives CASSSVGVDTQYF. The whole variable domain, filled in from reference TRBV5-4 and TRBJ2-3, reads ETGVTQSPTHLIKTRGQQVTLRCSSQSGHNTVSWYQQALGQGPQFIFQYYREEENGRGNFPPRFSGLQFPNYSSELNVNALELDDSALYLCASSSVGVDTQYFGPGTRLTVL.